This T cell receptor beta chain was recorded in a study of spatial heterogeneity in lung cancer. Described time point: sample taken at primary tumor resection. The approximately 67 donors had untreated early-stage non-small cell lung cancer. The V gene lost 5 bases and the J gene lost 4 bases, with 12 bases spanning the gap. The germline V gene has CDR1 ENHRY and CDR2 SYGVKD. This CDR3 spans 14 amino acids. A distinct unique molecular identifier was carried by each TCR cDNA molecule. Using its own MiXCR run on the 5' RACE reads, TCRdb lists one record per CDR3 protein. The sample lists roughly 3,500 distinct CDR3 sequences, 5% to 7% occurring once. Sample share makes this clonotype medium-sized. The antigen remains undetermined. Study outcomes and limitations: Counts of expanded alpha and beta TCRs within tumors tracked the tumor nonsynonymous mutation count.

The V gene is TRBV10-3, the J gene TRBJ2-1; maybe TRBD2 (6 bases). The clonotype originates from a female donor with early-stage non-small cell lung cancer. The sample here was lung tumor tissue, taken at surgery. The CDR3 region is CAISTPTSYNEQFF. The CDR3 DNA is TGTGCCATCAGTACCCCGACTAGTTACAATGAGCAGTTCTTC.